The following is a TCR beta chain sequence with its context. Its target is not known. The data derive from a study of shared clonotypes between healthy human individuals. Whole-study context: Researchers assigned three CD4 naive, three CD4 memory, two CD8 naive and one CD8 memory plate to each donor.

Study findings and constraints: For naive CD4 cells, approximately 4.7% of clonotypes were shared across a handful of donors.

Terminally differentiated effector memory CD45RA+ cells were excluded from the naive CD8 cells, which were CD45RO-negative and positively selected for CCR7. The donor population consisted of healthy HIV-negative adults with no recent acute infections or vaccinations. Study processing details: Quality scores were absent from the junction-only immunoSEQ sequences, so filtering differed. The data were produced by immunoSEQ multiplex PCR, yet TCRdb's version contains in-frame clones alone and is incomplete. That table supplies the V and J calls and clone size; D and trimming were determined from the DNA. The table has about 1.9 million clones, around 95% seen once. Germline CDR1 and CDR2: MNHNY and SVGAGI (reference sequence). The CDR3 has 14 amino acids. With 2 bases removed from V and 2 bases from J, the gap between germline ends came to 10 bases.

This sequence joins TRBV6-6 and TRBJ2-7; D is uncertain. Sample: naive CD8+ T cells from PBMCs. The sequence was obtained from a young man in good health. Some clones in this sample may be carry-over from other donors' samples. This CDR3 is CASSYARAPYEQYF. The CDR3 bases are TGTGCCAGCAGTTACGCTAGGGCCCCCTACGAGCAGTACTTC.